These 29 T cell receptor beta chains share one sample of origin, sequenced in a study of T-cell reconstitution after alpha-beta-depleted transplantation in children. TCRbeta library construction was performed incorporating unique molecular identifiers. TCRdb used MiXCR to reprocess the PCR reads, holding one entry per CDR3 protein. The top ten clones hold around 29% of a sample with about 470,000 distinct CDR3 sequences, over 40% of them seen once. The material sequenced was PBMCs, taken before TCRalphabeta/CD19-depleted stem cell transplant. Every receptor here comes from a girl aged 2 to 9 with aplastic anemia, due to receive a stem cell transplant.

This rearrangement joins TRBV20-1 to TRBJ2-1, with 7 bases fitting TRBD2. This CDR3 has 14 amino acids. Germline CDR1 DFQATT, CDR2 SNEGSKA (reference sequence). V was pared by 1 base and J by 6 bases, with 6 bases of the junction left unmatched. The CDR3 DNA follows: TGCAGTGCTAGAGGGACTAGTGGGCGCAATGAGCAGTTCTTC. Its translation is CSARGTSGRNEQFF.

This clonotype was counted many times. The CDR3 DNA sequence: TGCAGTGCTAGGAGCGGGAGGCCTCCCTACGAGCAGTACTTC. It is translated as CSARSGRPPYEQYF. The rearrangement uses TRBV20-1 and TRBJ2-7; TRBD2 agrees at 9 bases. The germline CDR1 and CDR2 sequences are DFQATT and SNEGSKA (reference sequence). V shed 3 bases and J 2 bases; nucleotides not matched to a gene: 5. The CDR3 covers 14 residues.

The V and J genes are TRBV28 and TRBJ2-3; tentative D call: TRBD2 (6 bases). The CDR3 runs 14 residues. Trimming removed 5 bases at V and 2 bases at J, with 11 bases between. Germline CDR1 is MDHEN and CDR2 is SYDVKM. The CDR3, as DNA: TGTGCCAGCAGTCCCCGGACTAACACAGATACGCAGTATTTT. It encodes CASSPRTNTDTQYF.

This sequence joins TRBV20-1 and TRBJ1-5; TRBD1 aligns across 7 bases. V lost 4 bases, J lost 2 bases, and 5 bases stayed unmatched. The CDR3 spans 14 residues. Germline V gives CDR1 DFQATT, CDR2 SNEGSKA (reference sequence). The CDR3 spells CSAKGGLGNQPQHF. CDR3 sequence (DNA): TGCAGTGCTAAAGGGGGCCTGGGCAATCAGCCCCAGCATTTT.

This clonotype was detected a few times. The CDR3 spells CASSLLDRSDGYTF. The CDR3 nucleotides read TGTGCCAGCTCACTTTTGGACAGGAGTGATGGCTACACCTTC. The chain joins TRBV18 to TRBJ1-2, with TRBD1 matching over 7 bases. The CDR3 contains 14 residues. Per germline, CDR1 KGHSH and CDR2 LQKENI. V dropped 4 bases and J dropped 6; count of bases not matched to a gene: 8.

In its sample, this clonotype was seen a few times. At one end the junction does not follow the germline gene, possibly because of a read error. The chain carries TRBV20-1 and TRBJ1-1; D is perhaps TRBD1 (5 bases). There are 12 residues in the CDR3. The V gene's germline CDR1 is DFQATT and CDR2 SNEGSKA (reference sequence). The CDR3 spells CSATPGREYASF. The CDR3 bases are TGCAGTGCTACCCCAGGGAGGGAGTATGCGTCCTTT.

The CDR3 protein is CASRKGLLGGEQYF. The CDR3 nucleotides read TGTGCCAGCAGGAAGGGACTTTTAGGGGGCGAGCAGTACTTC. This chain links TRBV6-1 with TRBJ2-7; tentatively, D is TRBD1 or TRBD2 (6 bases each). Germline-derived CDR1 and CDR2 are MNHNS and SASEGT. This CDR3 has 14 amino acids. The ends were cut back, 6 bases at V and 6 bases at J, with 18 bases in the middle.

The CDR3 bases are TGTGCCAGCAGCTTGGGCAGGACCGATCAGCCCCAGCATTTT. Translation gives CASSLGRTDQPQHF. This chain uses TRBV5-6 with TRBJ1-5; D is uncertain. Germline values: CDR1 SGHDT, CDR2 YYEEEE. V was cut by 0 bases and J by 5 bases, with 9 bases left in between. CDR3 length equals 14 residues.

At least ten counts were recorded for this clonotype. This chain uses TRBV20-1 with TRBJ2-7, with TRBD2 matching 11 bases. Germline assignment: CDR1 DFQATT and CDR2 SNEGSKA (reference sequence). The V and J ends lost 5 bases and 2 bases, in that order; junction bases with no gene match: 5. CDR3 length equals 14 residues. This CDR3 reads CSAVTSGATYEQYF. Here the CDR3 DNA reads TGCAGTGCTGTGACTAGCGGGGCTACCTACGAGCAGTACTTC.

The chain combines TRBV15 with TRBJ2-1, with 7 nucleotides matching TRBD1. Germline V lookup: CDR1 LNHNV, CDR2 YYDKDF (reference sequence). CDR3 length: 17 residues. Trimming cost V 5 bases and J 4 bases; bases outside gene matches: 14. As DNA, the CDR3 is TGTGCCACCAGCGGGGGACAGTTAAGGGGCAGTTACAATGAGCAGTTCTTC. Its protein is CATSGGQLRGSYNEQFF.

The chain is built from TRBV29-1 and TRBJ1-1; the match to TRBD1 covers 7 bases. Losses at the gene ends were 1 base for V and 1 base for J; bases not matched to a gene: 6. The germline V gene encodes CDR1 SQVTM and CDR2 ANQGSEA. The CDR3 has 15 residues. Here the CDR3 DNA reads TGCAGCGTTGAAGGTTCCGGGACAGCGAACACTGAAGCTTTCTTT. Translating it yields CSVEGSGTANTEAFF.

The J gene is TRBJ1-1, the V gene TRBV20-1; the D is unclear. Trimming cost V 3 bases and J 1 base, with 9 bases left between them. The V gene's germline CDR1 is DFQATT and CDR2 SNEGSKA (reference sequence). This CDR3 is built from 13 residues. CDR3: CSARTNQNTEAFF. CDR3 in DNA: TGCAGTGCTAGGACAAATCAGAACACTGAAGCTTTCTTT.

This clonotype appeared a few times. The chain is built from TRBV4-1 and TRBJ2-4, with 8 nucleotides matching TRBD2. The length of the CDR3 is 15 residues. CDR1 and CDR2 (germline): MGHRA, YSYEKL. V trimming: 3 bases; J trimming: 0 bases; junction bases outside the gene matches: 1. CDR3 nucleotide sequence: TGCGCCAGCAGCCAGCTAGCGGGAGCCAAAAACATTCAGTACTTC. Encoded protein: CASSQLAGAKNIQYF.

This clonotype was counted many times. This chain uses TRBV12-3 or TRBV12-4 with TRBJ1-6, with D possibly being TRBD1 (5 bases). Deletions cut 5 bases from V and 8 bases from J, with 10 bases between. The CDR3 contains 13 residues. Here the CDR3 DNA reads TGTGCCAGCAGTGGGGGGGATCATTCACCCCTCCACTTT. Translating gives CASSGGDHSPLHF.

The chain uses TRBV20-1 and TRBJ2-1, with 13 bases identical to TRBD2. Germline V gene lookup returns CDR1 DFQATT and CDR2 SNEGSKA (reference sequence). The J segment lost 4 bases and the V segment lost 1 base, leaving 4 bases of the junction unmatched. The CDR3 extends over 16 amino acids. CDR3 nucleotide sequence: TGCAGTGCTAGAGCACTAGCGGGGGGGCAATACAATGAGCAGTTCTTC. Protein product: CSARALAGGQYNEQFF.

The chain links TRBV20-1 to TRBJ1-2; TRBD1 agrees at 8 bases. CDR3 length: 14 residues. Germline loops: CDR1 DFQATT, CDR2 SNEGSKA (reference sequence). J gave up 1 base and V 2 bases, and 3 bases lay outside the gene matches. The CDR3 DNA follows: TGCAGTGCTAGATCGGACAGGGATAACTATGGCTACACCTTC. Residues: CSARSDRDNYGYTF.

The rearrangement links TRBV9 to TRBJ2-1; D might be TRBD1 (6 bases). The V end lost 3 bases, the J end lost 0 bases, and 13 bases lay between the germline ends. This CDR3 has 16 amino acids. The germline V gene has CDR1 SGDLS and CDR2 YYNGEE. The CDR3, as DNA: TGTGCCAGCAGCGCAAGACAGGAAAGCTCCTACAATGAGCAGTTCTTC. Translated, it gives CASSARQESSYNEQFF.

In this sample, this clonotype turned up a few times. The chain is built from TRBV9 and TRBJ2-2; no firm D call. This CDR3 region has 16 residues. The V and J ends lost 0 bases and 1 base respectively, with 10 bases between them. Germline V CDR1 and CDR2: SGDLS, YYNGEE. The CDR3 region has the DNA TGTGCCAGCAGCGTAGCCCTCCCGGGGAACACCGGGGAGCTGTTTTTT. Encoded protein: CASSVALPGNTGELFF.

This chain links TRBV5-1 with TRBJ2-1, with 12 bases aligning to TRBD1. Germline V gene sequence: CDR1 SGHRS, CDR2 YFSETQ. V dropped 6 bases and J dropped 8; count of bases not matched to a gene: 12. This CDR3 is 16 amino acids long. The CDR3 sequence: CASTFQGTGGMDEQFF. CDR3 nucleotide sequence: TGCGCCAGCACTTTTCAGGGGACAGGGGGCATGGATGAGCAGTTCTTC.

This clonotype was seen ten or more times. The chain couples TRBV5-1 to TRBJ1-1; D is unclear. Germline V gene lookup returns CDR1 SGHRS and CDR2 YFSETQ. V lost 0 bases to trimming and J lost 1 base, with 7 bases between them. The CDR3 consists of 14 residues. CDR3 loop: CASSLGGANTEAFF. The CDR3 DNA reads TGCGCCAGCAGCTTGGGGGGAGCGAACACTGAAGCTTTCTTT.

This clonotype was seen ten or more times. This chain links TRBV5-1 with TRBJ1-3; D is unresolved. Looked up from germline, CDR1 is SGHRS and CDR2 is YFSETQ. V gave up 0 bases and J gave up 10 bases, with 14 bases separating them. The CDR3 has 14 residues. The CDR3 coding sequence is TGCGCCAGCAGCTTGGTTTCGCAGGAACGGACCATATATTTT. Its protein is CASSLVSQERTIYF. The entire variable domain, with the rest obtained from reference TRBV5-1 and TRBJ1-3, is as follows: KAGVTQTPRYLIKTRGQQVTLSCSPISGHRSVSWYQQTPGQGLQFLFEYFSETQRNKGNFPGRFSGRQFSNSRSEMNVSTLELGDSALYLCASSLVSQERTIYFGEGSWLTVV.

In this sample, this clonotype turned up a few times. For the CDR3, the DNA is TGTGCCAGCAGCACACAATCATATAGCGGGAGAACAGATACGCAGTATTTT. It specifies CASSTQSYSGRTDTQYF. The chain uses TRBV9 and TRBJ2-3; TRBD2 agrees at 9 bases. Germline loops: CDR1 SGDLS, CDR2 YYNGEE. The CDR3 runs to 17 residues. V dropped 4 bases and J dropped 3; count of bases not matched to a gene: 12.

This sequence joins TRBV12-3 or TRBV12-4 and TRBJ2-5, with 10 bases aligning to TRBD2. With 9 bases clipped from V and 2 bases from J, the junction kept 21 bases outside the gene matches. The CDR3 runs 19 residues. The CDR3 sequence: CASPKAWGLAGGLQETQYF. Here the CDR3 DNA reads TGTGCCAGTCCTAAGGCGTGGGGTTTAGCGGGAGGCCTACAAGAGACCCAGTACTTC.

V and J are TRBV5-5 and TRBJ2-7; D might be TRBD1 (5 bases). This CDR3 is built from 14 residues. Germline V gives CDR1 SGHKS, CDR2 YYEKEE (reference sequence). V was pared by 4 bases and J by 2 bases, with 13 bases between. The chain's CDR3 is CASSGSLGPYEQYF. The CDR3 DNA sequence: TGTGCCAGCAGCGGGTCGTTGGGGCCCTACGAGCAGTACTTC.

The J gene is TRBJ1-5, the V gene TRBV10-3; possible D gene TRBD1, 6 bases. Trimming pared 3 bases from V and 5 bases from J, leaving 11 bases between. CDR1 and CDR2 from the germline V gene are ENHRY and SYGVKD. The CDR3 has 14 amino acids. In DNA form, the CDR3 reads TGTGCCATCAGTGAACAGGGAGGGGATCAGCCCCAGCATTTT. Protein product: CAISEQGGDQPQHF.

The chain employs TRBV29-1 and TRBJ2-7; 7 nucleotides align to TRBD2. The germline CDR1 and CDR2 sequences are SQVTM and ANQGSEA. J gave up 4 bases and V 7 bases, and 7 bases lay outside the gene matches. CDR3 size: 12 residues. CDR3 loop: CSAQRGAYEQYF. DNA of the CDR3: TGCAGCGCCCAGCGGGGTGCTTACGAGCAGTACTTC.

This clonotype has just a few counts. The chain combines TRBV29-1 with TRBJ1-1; D is unresolved. The length of the CDR3 is 13 residues. Trimming stripped 7 bases from V and 0 bases from J, with 12 bases between. Germline CDR1 is SQVTM and CDR2 is ANQGSEA. The CDR3 nucleotides read TGCAGCGGGGGTGGGCAGCTGAACACTGAAGCTTTCTTT. Encoded protein: CSGGGQLNTEAFF.

A few counts support this clonotype. The chain carries TRBV11-2 and TRBJ2-1; D is possibly TRBD1 (6 bases). The CDR3 has 14 amino acids. Per the germline V gene, CDR1 is SGHAT and CDR2 is FQNNGV. V was pared by 4 bases and J by 6 bases, with 13 bases between. CDR3 DNA sequence: TGTGCCAGCAGCTCCTTAAGGGGGACCAATGAGCAGTTCTTC. Translated, it gives CASSSLRGTNEQFF.

The genes are TRBV7-9 and TRBJ2-1, with a tentative D call TRBD1 (6 bases). This CDR3 is built from 16 residues. The ends were cut back, 3 bases at V and 7 bases at J, with 19 bases in the middle. Germline V lookup: CDR1 SEHNR, CDR2 FQNEAQ (reference sequence). The CDR3 reads CASSFSRGRYYNEQFF. CDR3 bases: TGTGCCAGCAGCTTTAGCAGGGGTCGGTACTATAATGAGCAGTTCTTC. The full variable domain, its missing parts supplied by reference TRBV7-9 and TRBJ2-1, is DTGVSQNPRHKITKRGQNVTFRCDPISEHNRLYWYRQTLGQGPEFLTYFQNEAQLEKSRLLSDRFSAERPKGSFSTLEIQRTEQGDSAMYLCASSFSRGRYYNEQFFGPGTRLTVL.